One and the same sample provided the 16 T cell receptor beta chains below, sequenced in a study of beta chain features in type 1 diabetes. Isolated RNA was reverse transcribed in full, so expressed TCRB transcripts were sequenced. Assay: immunoSEQ multiplex PCR; the TCRdb copy retains only in-frame clones and omits some. The sample yields about 230,000 clones, around 10% seen once. Sequenced material: naive CD4+ T cells from blood. The receptor source for this set is a woman under 30 in good health.

The V gene is TRBV6-1, the J gene TRBJ1-1, with a weak D call TRBD1 (6 bases). Trimming shortened V by 5 bases and J by 0 bases, and 10 bases separated the two germline ends. Germline V gene sequence: CDR1 MNHNS, CDR2 SASEGT. The CDR3 consists of 14 residues. The CDR3 loop reads CASSLEGVNTEAFF. The CDR3 DNA reads as TGTGCCAGCAGTCTTGAGGGGGTGAACACTGAAGCTTTCTTT.

The V call is TRBV6-1, the J call TRBJ1-2; D is possibly TRBD1 (6 bases). Germline values: CDR1 MNHNS, CDR2 SASEGT. Trimming removed 5 bases at V and 5 bases at J, with 9 bases between. This CDR3 contains 12 residues. The CDR3 region has the DNA TGTGCCAGCAGTCCTAGGGGGTATGGCTACACCTTC. It yields the protein CASSPRGYGYTF.

As to this clone: The same CDR3 also results from other DNA sequences found in this sample. The rearrangement joins TRBV5-1 to TRBJ2-7, with 9 bases that match TRBD1. The germline gives CDR1 SGHRS, CDR2 YFSETQ. The J segment lost 3 bases and the V segment lost 4 bases, leaving 5 bases of the junction unmatched. The CDR3 is made up of 14 amino acids. CDR3 bases: TGCGCCAGCAGCGCGGGACAGGGACTCTACGAGCAGTACTTC. Protein sequence: CASSAGQGLYEQYF.

A few counts support this clone. The rearrangement links TRBV6-6 to TRBJ1-1, with 8 bases fitting TRBD1. Germline V CDR1 and CDR2: MNHNY, SVGAGI (reference sequence). The CDR3 is made up of 16 amino acids. With 6 bases clipped from V and 4 bases from J, the junction kept 13 bases outside the gene matches. The CDR3 sequence: CASSVSQGAFSTEAFF. In DNA form, the CDR3 reads TGTGCCAGCAGCGTCAGCCAGGGGGCATTTAGCACTGAAGCTTTCTTT.

The chain couples TRBV19 to TRBJ2-3, with D maybe TRBD1 (5 bases). The CDR3 is made up of 20 amino acids. V lost 10 bases and J lost 0, with 32 bases in between. Looked up from germline, CDR1 is LNHDA and CDR2 is SQIVND (reference sequence). As DNA, the CDR3 is TGTGCCATCCATCCTCAGGTGCGGACACCGTTAGTTCCTAGCACAGATACGCAGTATTTT. Protein sequence: CAIHPQVRTPLVPSTDTQYF.

This clone was detected a few times. This same CDR3 is encoded by further DNA sequences in the sample. The gene calls are TRBV7-9 and TRBJ2-1; D is undetermined. V was clipped by 1 base and J by 5 bases, with 3 bases between them. The CDR3 is 12 residues long. The germline V gene has CDR1 SEHNR and CDR2 FQNEAQ (reference sequence). CDR3 protein: CASSLDNNEQFF. The CDR3 nucleotides are TGTGCCAGCAGCTTAGATAACAATGAGCAGTTCTTC.

The chain couples TRBV6-4 to TRBJ1-1; D gene ambiguous. The germline V gene encodes CDR1 MRHNA and CDR2 SNTAGT. The V gene lost 5 bases and the J gene lost 1 base, with 11 bases spanning the gap. The CDR3 length is 14 residues. The CDR3 spells CASSQASGNTEAFF. CDR3 bases: TGTGCCAGCAGTCAAGCTTCCGGGAACACTGAAGCTTTCTTT.

This clone showed up just a few times. The rearrangement uses TRBV7-3 and TRBJ2-1; 12 bases align to TRBD2. The germline gives CDR1 SGHTA, CDR2 FQGTGA. V lost 0 bases, J lost 4 bases, and 4 bases stayed unmatched. The CDR3 consists of 17 residues. This CDR3 is CASSLTRLAGAYNEQFF. The CDR3 region has the DNA TGTGCCAGCAGCTTAACCCGACTAGCGGGGGCATACAATGAGCAGTTCTTC.

This clone was counted between two and nine times. This chain links TRBV28 with TRBJ1-1; D not resolved. This CDR3 is built from 11 residues. Germline CDR1 and CDR2: MDHEN and SYDVKM. The V and J ends lost 1 base and 5 bases respectively, with 2 bases between them. This CDR3 is CASSLSTEAFF. CDR3 in DNA: TGTGCCAGCAGTTTATCAACTGAAGCTTTCTTT.

This clone was counted only a few times. CDR3 amino acids: CASSGGLGEGEQFF. CDR3 nucleotides: TGCGCCAGCAGCGGGGGTCTGGGGGAGGGTGAGCAGTTCTTC. J is TRBJ2-1 and V is TRBV5-1; 7 bases fit TRBD2. CDR3 length: 14 residues. The germline gives CDR1 SGHRS, CDR2 YFSETQ. V trimming: 4 bases; J trimming: 9 bases; junction bases outside the gene matches: 10.

The chain combines TRBV5-1 with TRBJ2-6; 7 bases line up with TRBD2. The germline V gene has CDR1 SGHRS and CDR2 YFSETQ. The length of the CDR3 is 17 residues. The J segment lost 4 bases and the V segment lost 3 bases, leaving 10 bases of the junction unmatched. The CDR3 DNA is TGCGCCAGCAGCTACACACTCGCGGGAGCCGGGGCCAACGTCCTGACTTTC. As protein: CASSYTLAGAGANVLTF.

This clone was counted between two and nine times. The chain uses TRBV21-1 and TRBJ1-1; the table's D gene call, TRBD1, was not cross checked with the DNA. TRBV21-1 is noted as a pseudogene. The CDR3 extends over 14 amino acids. The CDR3 coding sequence is TGTGCCATACTCCGGGACAGGGAGGCCACTGAAGCTTTCTTT. This encodes CAILRDREATEAFF.

This clone was recorded a few times. The J gene is TRBJ1-4, the V gene TRBV5-6, with D possibly being TRBD1 (5 bases). The CDR3 contains 15 residues. CDR1 and CDR2 (germline): SGHDT, YYEEEE. V lost 0 bases, J lost 5 bases, and 11 bases lay in between. The CDR3 region is CASSLALGVNEKLFF. The DNA of the CDR3 is TGTGCCAGCAGCTTGGCCCTAGGGGTGAATGAAAAACTGTTTTTT.

V is TRBV19 and J is TRBJ2-1; TRBD1 agrees at 8 bases. The CDR3 contains 16 residues. CDR1 LNHDA and CDR2 SQIVND come from the germline V gene (reference sequence). Trimming cost V 1 base and J 7 bases; bases outside gene matches: 9. This CDR3 is CASSIATLRQGNEQFF. The DNA for the CDR3 is TGTGCCAGTAGTATAGCAACCCTTAGACAGGGGAATGAGCAGTTCTTC.

In this sample, this clone turned up many times. The chain employs TRBV7-9 and TRBJ2-6; the match to TRBD1 covers 10 bases. The ends lost 5 bases at V and 2 bases at J; junction bases unmatched: 12. Germline lookup yields CDR1 SEHNR and CDR2 FQNEAQ (reference sequence). The CDR3 extends over 19 amino acids. CDR3 protein: CASSGVGTGDYPGANVLTF. DNA of the CDR3: TGTGCCAGCAGCGGAGTTGGGACAGGGGACTACCCTGGGGCCAACGTCCTGACTTTC.

The chain carries TRBV9 and TRBJ1-6; 7 positions agree with TRBD1. The CDR3 extends over 14 amino acids. Germline V gene sequence: CDR1 SGDLS, CDR2 YYNGEE. Trimming cost V 3 bases and J 7 bases; bases outside gene matches: 4. The CDR3 here is CASSAGQTNSPLHF. The DNA of the CDR3 is TGTGCCAGCAGCGCGGGACAGACCAATTCACCCCTCCACTTT.